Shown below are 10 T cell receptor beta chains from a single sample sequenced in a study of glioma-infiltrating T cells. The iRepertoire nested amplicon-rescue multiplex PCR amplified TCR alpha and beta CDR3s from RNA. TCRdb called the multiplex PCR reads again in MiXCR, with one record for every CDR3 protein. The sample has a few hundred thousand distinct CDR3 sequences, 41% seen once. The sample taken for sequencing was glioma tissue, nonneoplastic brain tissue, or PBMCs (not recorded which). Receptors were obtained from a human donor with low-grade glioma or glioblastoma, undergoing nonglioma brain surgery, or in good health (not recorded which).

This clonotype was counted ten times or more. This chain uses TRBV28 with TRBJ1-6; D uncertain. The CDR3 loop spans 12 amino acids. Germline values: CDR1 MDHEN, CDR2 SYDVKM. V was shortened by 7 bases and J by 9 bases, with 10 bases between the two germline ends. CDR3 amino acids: CASNSGSSPLHF. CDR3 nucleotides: TGTGCCAGCAATAGCGGAAGTTCACCCCTCCACTTT.

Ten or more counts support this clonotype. Here the CDR3 reads CASSLLNGPRDEQYF. DNA for the CDR3: TGTGCCAGCAGTTTGTTGAACGGCCCTCGGGACGAGCAGTACTTC. The chain uses TRBV27 and TRBJ2-7; no clear D gene. The V end lost 3 bases, the J end lost 5 bases, and 17 bases lay between the germline ends. CDR1 is MNHEY, CDR2 SMNVEV, per germline (reference sequence). This CDR3 is built from 15 residues.

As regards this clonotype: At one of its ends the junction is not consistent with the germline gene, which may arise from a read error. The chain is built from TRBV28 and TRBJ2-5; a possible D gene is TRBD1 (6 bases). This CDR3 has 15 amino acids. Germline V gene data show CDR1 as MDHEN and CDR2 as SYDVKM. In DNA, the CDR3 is TGTGCCAGCAGTTCCACTTCCTCAGCTACAGGGAAGAAAAACTTC. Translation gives CASSSTSSATGKKNF.

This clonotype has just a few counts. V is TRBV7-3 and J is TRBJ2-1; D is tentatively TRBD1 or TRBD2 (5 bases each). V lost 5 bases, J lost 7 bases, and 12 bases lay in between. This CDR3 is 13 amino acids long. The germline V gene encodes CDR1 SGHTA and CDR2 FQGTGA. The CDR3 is CASSITGANEQFF. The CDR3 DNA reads TGTGCCAGCAGCATCACCGGGGCAAATGAGCAGTTCTTC.

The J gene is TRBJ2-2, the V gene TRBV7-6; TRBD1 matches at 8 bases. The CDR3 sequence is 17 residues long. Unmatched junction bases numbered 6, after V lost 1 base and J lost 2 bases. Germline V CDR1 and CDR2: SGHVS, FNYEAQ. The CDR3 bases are TGTGCCAGCAGCTTAGGTTCCGGACAGGGAAACACCGGGGAGCTGTTTTTT. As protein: CASSLGSGQGNTGELFF.

The CDR3 DNA is TGTGCCAGCAGCTTCCGGGACAGGGGTCTTAAAGCTTTCTTT. Translation: CASSFRDRGLKAFF. The rearrangement joins TRBV7-2 to TRBJ1-1, with TRBD1 matching 10 bases. This CDR3 has 14 amino acids. Germline values: CDR1 SGHTA, CDR2 FQGNSA. The ends lost 3 bases at V and 9 bases at J; junction bases unmatched: 7.

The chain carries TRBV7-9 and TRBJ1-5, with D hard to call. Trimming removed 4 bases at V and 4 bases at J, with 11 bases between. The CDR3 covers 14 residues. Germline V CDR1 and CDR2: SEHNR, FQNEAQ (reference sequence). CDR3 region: CASSSGQFNQPQHF. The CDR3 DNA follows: TGTGCCAGCAGCTCCGGGCAGTTTAATCAGCCCCAGCATTTT.

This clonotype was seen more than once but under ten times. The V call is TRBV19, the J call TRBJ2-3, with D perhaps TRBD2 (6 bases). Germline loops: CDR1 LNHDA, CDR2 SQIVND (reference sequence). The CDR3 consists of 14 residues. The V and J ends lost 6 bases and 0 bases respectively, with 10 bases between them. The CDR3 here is CASRRDWSTDTQYF. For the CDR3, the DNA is TGTGCCAGTAGGCGGGACTGGAGCACAGATACGCAGTATTTT.

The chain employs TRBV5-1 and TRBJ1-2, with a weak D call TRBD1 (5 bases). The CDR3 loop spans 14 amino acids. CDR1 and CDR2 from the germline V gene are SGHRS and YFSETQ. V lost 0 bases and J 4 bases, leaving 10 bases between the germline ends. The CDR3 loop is CASSLEGRIYGYTF. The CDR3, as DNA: TGCGCCAGCAGCTTGGAGGGACGGATCTATGGCTACACCTTC.

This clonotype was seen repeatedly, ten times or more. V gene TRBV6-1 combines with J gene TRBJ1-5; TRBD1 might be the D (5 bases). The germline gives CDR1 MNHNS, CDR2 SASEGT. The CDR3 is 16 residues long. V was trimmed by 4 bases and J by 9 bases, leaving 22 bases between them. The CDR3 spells CASSVDRDPEGTPQHF. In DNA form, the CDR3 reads TGTGCCAGCAGTGTAGACCGGGACCCCGAAGGAACGCCCCAGCATTTT.